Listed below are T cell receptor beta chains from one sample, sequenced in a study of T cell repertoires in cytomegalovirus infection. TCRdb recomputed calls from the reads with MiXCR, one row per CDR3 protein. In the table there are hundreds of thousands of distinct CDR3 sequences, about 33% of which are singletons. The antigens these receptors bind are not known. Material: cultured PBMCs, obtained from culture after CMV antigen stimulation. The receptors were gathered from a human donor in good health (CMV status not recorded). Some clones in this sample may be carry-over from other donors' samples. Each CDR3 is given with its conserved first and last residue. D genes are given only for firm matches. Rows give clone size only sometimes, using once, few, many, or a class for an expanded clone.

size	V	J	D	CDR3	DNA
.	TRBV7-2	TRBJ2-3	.	CASRWGPDTQYF	TGTGCCAGCAGATGGGGTCCAGATACGCAGTATTTT
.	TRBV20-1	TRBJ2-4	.	CSARGDTGKNIQYF	TGCAGTGCTAGGGGGGACACGGGCAAAAACATTCAGTACTTC
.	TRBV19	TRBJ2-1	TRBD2	CASSIYPSGSSYNEQFF	TGTGCCAGTAGTATCTACCCTAGCGGGAGCTCCTACAATGAGCAGTTCTTC
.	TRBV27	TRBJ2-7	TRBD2	CASSPPLIAGGRIYEQYF	TGTGCCAGCAGTCCGCCACTTATAGCGGGAGGGCGTATCTACGAGCAGTACTTC
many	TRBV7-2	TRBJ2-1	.	CASSLATGGDEFF	TGTGCCAGCAGCTTAGCGACGGGGGGCGATGAGTTCTTC
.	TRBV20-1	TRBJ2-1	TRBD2	CSASPASGIGNEQFF	TGCAGTGCTAGCCCTGCTAGCGGGATTGGCAATGAGCAGTTCTTC
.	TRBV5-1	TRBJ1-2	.	CASTGTAGGGYTF	TGCGCCAGCACCGGGACTGCCGGTGGAGGCTACACCTTC
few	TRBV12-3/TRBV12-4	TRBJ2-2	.	CASSSPLFSTGELFF	TGTGCCAGCAGTTCCCCCCTATTTAGCACCGGGGAGCTGTTTTTT
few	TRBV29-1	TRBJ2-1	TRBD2	CSVHWRAGGPAVF	TGCAGCGTTCACTGGAGGGCGGGAGGGCCTGCAGTCTTC
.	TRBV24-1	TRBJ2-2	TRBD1	CATSDPGTVGAGELFF	TGTGCCACCAGTGATCCCGGGACAGTGGGAGCCGGGGAGCTGTTTTTT
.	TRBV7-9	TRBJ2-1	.	CASGTSPLTINEQFF	TGTGCCAGCGGTACTAGCCCTCTCACGATAAATGAGCAGTTCTTC
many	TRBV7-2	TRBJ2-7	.	CASSLGTFSEQYF	TGTGCCAGCAGCCTCGGGACGTTTAGCGAGCAGTACTTC
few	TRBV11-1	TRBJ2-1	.	CASSLRPANEQFF	TGTGCCAGCAGCTTACGGCCGGCCAATGAGCAGTTCTTC
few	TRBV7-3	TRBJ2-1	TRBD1	CASKPGTAYNEQFF	TGTGCCAGCAAACCCGGGACAGCCTACAATGAGCAGTTCTTC
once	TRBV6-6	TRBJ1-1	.	CASTKLDGNTEAFF	TGTGCCAGCACGAAGCTGGACGGGAACACTGAAGCTTTCTTT
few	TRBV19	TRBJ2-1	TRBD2	CASRARGSSYNEQFF	TGTGCCAGTAGGGCACGCGGGAGCTCCTACAATGAGCAGTTCTTC
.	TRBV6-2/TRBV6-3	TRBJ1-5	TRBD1	CASRRWGQSTYLSNQPQHF	TGTGCCAGCAGAAGGTGGGGACAGTCAACCTACCTTAGCAATCAGCCCCAGCATTTT
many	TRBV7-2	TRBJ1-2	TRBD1	CASNRGQGRGGYTF	TGTGCCAGCAACCGGGGACAGGGAAGAGGTGGCTACACCTTC
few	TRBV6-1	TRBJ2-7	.	CASSKTGPSFYEQYF	TGTGCCAGCAGTAAAACGGGCCCTAGTTTCTACGAGCAGTACTTC
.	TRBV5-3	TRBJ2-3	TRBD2	CASSSRTSVTSDTQYF	TGTGCCAGCAGCTCCCGGACTAGCGTTACCTCAGATACGCAGTATTTT
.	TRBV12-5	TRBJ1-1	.	CASGLVPIENLGTEAFF	TGTGCTAGTGGTTTGGTCCCTATCGAGAATTTGGGCACTGAAGCTTTCTTT
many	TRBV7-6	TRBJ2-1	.	CASGEAVRYNEQFF	TGTGCCAGCGGAGAAGCGGTACGATACAATGAGCAGTTCTTC
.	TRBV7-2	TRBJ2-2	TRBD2	CASSSELAGVGTGELFF	TGTGCCAGCAGCTCGGAACTAGCGGGAGTAGGCACCGGGGAGCTGTTTTTT
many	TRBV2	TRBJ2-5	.	CATARSQETQYF	TGTGCCACTGCGCGGAGTCAAGAGACCCAGTACTTC
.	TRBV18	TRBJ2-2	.	CASSPFETGLFF	TGTGCCAGCTCACCGTTTGAGACAGGGCTGTTTTTT
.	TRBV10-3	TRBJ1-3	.	CAILSGHSGNTIYF	TGTGCCATCTTGTCAGGTCACTCTGGAAACACCATATATTTT
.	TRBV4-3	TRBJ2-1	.	CASSQEASRPEQFF	TGCGCCAGCAGCCAAGAAGCGTCACGTCCTGAGCAGTTCTTC
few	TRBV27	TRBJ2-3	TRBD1	CASSPGQGSDTQYF	TGTGCCAGCAGCCCCGGACAGGGAAGTGATACGCAGTATTTT
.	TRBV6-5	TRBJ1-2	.	CASSTRYRTVQDYGYTF	TGTGCCAGCAGTACACGATATCGGACAGTCCAGGACTATGGCTACACCTTC
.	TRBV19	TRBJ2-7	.	CASSSLQGYEQYF	TGTGCCAGTAGTTCTCTCCAGGGATACGAGCAGTACTTC
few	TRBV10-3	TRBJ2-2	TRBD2	CAISEGGLAGGSTGELFF	TGTGCCATCAGTGAGGGGGGACTAGCGGGAGGGAGCACCGGGGAGCTGTTTTTT
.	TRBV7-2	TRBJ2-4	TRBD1	CASSLTGGSTIQYF	TGTGCCAGCAGCCTGACAGGGGGCAGCACCATTCAGTACTTC
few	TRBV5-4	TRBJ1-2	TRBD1	CASSLESQGRGYTF	TGTGCCAGCAGCTTGGAATCACAGGGGAGGGGCTACACCTTC
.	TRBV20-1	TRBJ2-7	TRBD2	CSARARSSGREPITYEQYF	TGCAGTGCTAGAGCAAGGAGTAGCGGGAGGGAGCCTATTACCTACGAGCAGTACTTC
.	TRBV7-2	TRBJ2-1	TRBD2	CASSQTGTTTNNEQFF	TGTGCCAGCAGCCAAACCGGGACTACCACCAACAATGAGCAGTTCTTC
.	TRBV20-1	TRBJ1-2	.	CSARQGLVYGYTF	TGCAGTGCTAGACAGGGCCTCGTCTATGGCTACACCTTC
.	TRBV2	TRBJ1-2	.	CASSAEVVAGYTF	TGTGCCAGCAGTGCCGAGGTCGTGGCGGGCTACACCTTC
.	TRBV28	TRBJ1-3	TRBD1	CASSSTGVGNTIYF	TGTGCCAGCAGTTCCACAGGGGTGGGAAACACCATATATTTT
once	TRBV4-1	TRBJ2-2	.	CASSQDGRDTGELFF	TGCGCCAGCAGCCAAGATGGCAGAGACACCGGGGAGCTGTTTTTT
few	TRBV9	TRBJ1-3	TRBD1	CASSVGGQGNFGNTIYF	TGTGCCAGCAGCGTAGGGGGACAGGGCAACTTCGGAAACACCATATATTTT
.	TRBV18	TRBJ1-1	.	CASSPQTNGANTEAFF	TGTGCCAGCTCACCACAAACGAATGGGGCGAACACTGAAGCTTTCTTT
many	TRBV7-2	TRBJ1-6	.	CASSLKATALNSPLHF	TGTGCCAGCAGCTTAAAAGCTACAGCACTTAATTCACCCCTCCACTTT
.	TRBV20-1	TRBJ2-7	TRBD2	CSALADKTYEQYF	TGCAGTGCTCTAGCGGACAAAACCTACGAGCAGTACTTC
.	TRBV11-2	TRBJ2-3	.	CASSSAKDFLGVYTQYF	TGTGCCAGCAGCTCCGCTAAGGACTTTCTTGGGGTATATACGCAGTATTTT
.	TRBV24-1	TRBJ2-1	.	CATSRSLSYNEQFF	TGTGCCACCAGTAGATCCCTCTCCTACAATGAGCAGTTCTTC
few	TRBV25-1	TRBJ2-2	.	CASAGKNTGELFF	TGTGCCAGCGCCGGGAAGAACACCGGGGAGCTGTTTTTT
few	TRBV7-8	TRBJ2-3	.	CASSLAGNTQYF	TGTGCCAGCAGCTTAGCCGGTAATACGCAGTATTTT
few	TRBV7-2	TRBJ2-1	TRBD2	CASSWGTNNEQFF	TGTGCCAGCAGCTGGGGGACTAACAATGAGCAGTTCTTC
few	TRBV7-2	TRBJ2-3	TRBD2	CASSPQGGRITDTQYF	TGTGCCAGCAGCCCGCAGGGCGGGAGGATCACAGATACGCAGTATTTT
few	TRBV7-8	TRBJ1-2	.	CASSSSLEGLYYGYTF	TGTGCCAGCAGCTCATCCCTAGAGGGGCTATACTATGGCTACACCTTC
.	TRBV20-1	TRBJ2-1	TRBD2	CSARVGTSGNYNEQFF	TGCAGTGCTAGAGTTGGGACTAGCGGGAACTACAATGAGCAGTTCTTC
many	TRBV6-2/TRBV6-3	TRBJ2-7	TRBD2	CASSISDSGRASYEQYF	TGTGCCAGCAGCATTTCTGATAGCGGGAGGGCCTCCTACGAGCAGTACTTC
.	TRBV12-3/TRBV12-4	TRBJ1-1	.	CASSLTEESAEAFF	TGTGCCAGCAGCCTGACTGAGGAAAGCGCTGAAGCTTTCTTT